This T cell receptor (beta chain) originates from a study of untreated major depressive disorder. Study-level points and caveats: CD4+ T cells from depressed patients used TRBV05-01 (Vbeta 5.1) more often than controls.

From germline, CDR1 is LNHDA and CDR2 SQIVND (reference sequence). There are 15 residues in the CDR3. J gave up 4 bases and V 1 base, and 4 bases lay outside the gene matches. Clones were sequenced by immunoSEQ multiplex PCR, and TCRdb holds only the in-frame ones, with some missing. The sample carries approximately 24,000 clones, about 89% recorded once. Magnetic negative selection enriched CD4+ T cells from thawed PBMCs. Typically roughly 95% of enriched cells were CD4+. A note on this clone: Its cognate antigen is unknown.

The source of this sequence is a young woman with major depressive disorder. The sample comprised CD4+ T cells from PBMCs. The chain employs TRBV19 and TRBJ1-5; 7 nucleotides align to TRBD1. The DNA of the CDR3 is TGTGCCAGTAGTATAGTGGCCAGGGGGAATCAGCCCCAGCATTTT. Translation gives CASSIVARGNQPQHF.